This T cell receptor beta chain comes out of a study of beta chain features in type 1 diabetes. With V trimmed by 7 bases and J by 3 bases, 6 bases remained unmatched. Germline V gene lookup returns CDR1 SQVTM and CDR2 ANQGSEA. The CDR3 spans 12 residues. The investigators reverse transcribed all of the isolated RNA, so they sequenced expressed TCRB transcripts. Here immunoSEQ multiplex PCR was the method, and the copy in TCRdb shows in-frame clones only, minus some. The table shows 200,000 to 250,000 clones, with around 9.6% occurring only once. V usage is TRBV29-1 and J usage is TRBJ2-7, with TRBD1 matching 7 bases. The sequenced material came from naive CD4+ T cells from blood. The clonotype originates from a woman aged 18-29 years in good health. The DNA for the CDR3 is TGCAGCGCAAGGGACAGCCTCTACGAGCAGTACTTC. Protein product: CSARDSLYEQYF.